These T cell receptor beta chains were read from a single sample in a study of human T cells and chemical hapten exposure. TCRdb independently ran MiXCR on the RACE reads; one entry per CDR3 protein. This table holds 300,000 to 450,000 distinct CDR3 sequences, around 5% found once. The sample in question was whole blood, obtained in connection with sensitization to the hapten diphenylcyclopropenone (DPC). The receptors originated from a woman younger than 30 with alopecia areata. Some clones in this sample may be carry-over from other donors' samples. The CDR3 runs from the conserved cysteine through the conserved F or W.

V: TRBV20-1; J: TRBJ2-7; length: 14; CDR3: CSARELAGKYEQYF
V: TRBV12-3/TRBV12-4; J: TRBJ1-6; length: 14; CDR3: CASTRGTYNSPLHF
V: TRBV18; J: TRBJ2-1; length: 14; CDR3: CASSPPTGVNEQFF
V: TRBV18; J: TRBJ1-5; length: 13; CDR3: CASSPASEGPQHF
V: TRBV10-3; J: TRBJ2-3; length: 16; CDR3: CAISSTLTGNGDTQYF
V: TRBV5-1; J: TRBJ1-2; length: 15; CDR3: CASSQDGNSNYGYTF
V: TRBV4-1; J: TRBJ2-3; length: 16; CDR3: CASSQDTGGLTDTQYF
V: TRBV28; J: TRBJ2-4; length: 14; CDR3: CASGGGGLENIQYF
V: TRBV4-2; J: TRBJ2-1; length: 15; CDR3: CASSQAGTNNNEQFF
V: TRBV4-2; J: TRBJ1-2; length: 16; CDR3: CASSQEGKDLSGGYTF
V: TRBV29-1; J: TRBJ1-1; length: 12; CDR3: CSVESRKIEAFF
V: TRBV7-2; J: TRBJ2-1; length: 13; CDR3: CASSLGLAGGQFF
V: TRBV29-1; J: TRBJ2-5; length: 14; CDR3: CSVKVGFSGETQYF
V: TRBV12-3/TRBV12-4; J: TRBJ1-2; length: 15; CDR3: CASSLTGGADYGYTF
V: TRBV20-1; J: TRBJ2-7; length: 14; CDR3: CSARGTSRRYEQYF
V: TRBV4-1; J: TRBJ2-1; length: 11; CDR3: CAGSRGNEQFF